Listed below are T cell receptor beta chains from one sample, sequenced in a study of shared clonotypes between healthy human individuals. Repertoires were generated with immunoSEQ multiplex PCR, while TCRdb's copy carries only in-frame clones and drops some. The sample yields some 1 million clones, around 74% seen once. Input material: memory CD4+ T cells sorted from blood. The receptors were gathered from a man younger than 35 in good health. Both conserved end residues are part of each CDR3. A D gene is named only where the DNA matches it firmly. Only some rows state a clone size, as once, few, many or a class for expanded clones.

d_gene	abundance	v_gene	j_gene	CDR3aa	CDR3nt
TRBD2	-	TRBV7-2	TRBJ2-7	CASSSMGTTFYEQYF	TGTGCCAGCAGCTCGATGGGGACTACCTTCTACGAGCAGTACTTC
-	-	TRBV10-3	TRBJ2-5	CAISEAYQETQYF	TGTGCCATCAGTGAAGCCTATCAAGAGACCCAGTACTTC
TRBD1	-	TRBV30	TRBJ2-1	CAWIRTGAGNEQFF	TGTGCCTGGATTCGGACAGGGGCGGGGAATGAGCAGTTCTTC
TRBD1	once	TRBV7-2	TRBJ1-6	CASSAPETGGGPLHF	TGTGCCAGCAGCGCACCCGAGACAGGGGGCGGACCCCTCCACTTT
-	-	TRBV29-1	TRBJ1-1	CSVDNPKGNIPEAFF	TGCAGCGTTGATAACCCAAAGGGGAATATACCGGAAGCTTTCTTT
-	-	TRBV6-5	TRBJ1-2	CATYGLPDYGYTF	TGTGCCACCTACGGTCTTCCCGACTATGGCTACACCTTC
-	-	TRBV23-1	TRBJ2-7	CASSQSRSYEQYF	TGCGCCAGCAGTCAATCCAGGTCCTACGAGCAGTACTTC
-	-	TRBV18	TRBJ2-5	CASSPGQETQYF	TGTGCCAGCTCGCCAGGGCAAGAGACCCAGTACTTC
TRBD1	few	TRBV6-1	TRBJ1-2	CASSREDRGRGGYTF	TGTGCCAGCAGTAGAGAGGACAGGGGGCGTGGTGGCTACACCTTC
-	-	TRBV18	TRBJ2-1	CASSPESYNEQFF	TGTGCCAGCTCACCGGAGTCCTACAATGAGCAGTTCTTC
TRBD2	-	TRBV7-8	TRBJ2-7	CASTYGSGGIKQYF	TGTGCCAGCACCTACGGTTCGGGGGGGATCAAGCAGTACTTC